What follows are 9 T cell receptor beta chains derived from one specimen sequenced in a study of PD-1 blockade in classical Hodgkin lymphoma. Assay: immunoSEQ multiplex PCR; the TCRdb copy retains only in-frame clones and omits some. The table includes about 21,000 clones, about 80% detected once. Specified time point: cycle 4 day 1 (C4D1), after more than 5 weeks of nivolumab. Autologous stem cell transplantation was followed by relapse in every patient, and brentuximab vedotin exposure varied. Sequences were derived from peripheral blood mononuclear cells (PBMCs), sampled before the fourth cycle of nivolumab. Every receptor here comes from a human donor with classical Hodgkin lymphoma.

The V call is TRBV10-3, the J call TRBJ2-7, with 9 bases lining up with TRBD2. J lost 2 bases, V lost 5 bases, and 1 base had no gene match. Germline V gene data show CDR1 as ENHRY and CDR2 as SYGVKD. The CDR3 sequence is 13 residues long. The CDR3 is CAISSSGAYEQYF. DNA of the CDR3: TGTGCCATCAGTTCTAGCGGGGCCTACGAGCAGTACTTC.

This rearrangement joins TRBV27 to TRBJ1-1; TRBD1 aligns across 7 bases. This CDR3 is built from 15 residues. Trimming cost V 6 bases and J 0 bases; bases outside gene matches: 7. The germline V gene encodes CDR1 MNHEY and CDR2 SMNVEV (reference sequence). In DNA, the CDR3 is TGTGCCAGCAGAAAAGACAGGGTTGTGAACACTGAAGCTTTCTTT. This encodes CASRKDRVVNTEAFF.

This rearrangement joins TRBV9 to TRBJ2-1, with a weak D call TRBD1 (5 bases). V lost 6 bases, J lost 2 bases, and 9 bases lay in between. CDR3 length equals 13 residues. Germline assignment: CDR1 SGDLS and CDR2 YYNGEE. The CDR3 DNA reads as TGTGCCAGCAAGGCGGACACCTACAATGAGCAGTTCTTC. It translates to CASKADTYNEQFF.

This clone was picked up a small number of times. The chain links TRBV6-5 to TRBJ1-2; TRBD1 is a possible D gene (6 bases). V was shortened by 6 bases and J by 7 bases, with 18 bases between the two germline ends. This CDR3 is 14 amino acids long. In germline, CDR1 is MNHEY, CDR2 SVGAGI. The CDR3 nucleotides are TGTGCCAGCAGCCTCCAAGGAGGGGGTGGTGGCTACACCTTC. Amino acids: CASSLQGGGGGYTF.

This clone has a single count. The chain couples TRBV27 to TRBJ2-1, with 10 bases lining up with TRBD2. The CDR3 spans 16 residues. Trimming at V came to 5 bases and at J to 5 bases, leaving 9 bases not matched to a gene. Germline CDR1 reads MNHEY; CDR2 reads SMNVEV (reference sequence). In DNA form, the CDR3 reads TGTGCCAGCAGTACTCAACGGACTAGCGGCCACAATGAGCAGTTCTTC. Its translation is CASSTQRTSGHNEQFF.

The CDR3 sequence is CASSAYNEQFF. CDR3 sequence (DNA): TGTGCCAGCAGCGCGTACAATGAGCAGTTCTTC. The chain uses TRBV6-5 and TRBJ2-1; D remains unclear. Per the germline V gene, CDR1 is MNHEY and CDR2 is SVGAGI. This CDR3 region has 11 residues. Trimming pared 6 bases from V and 4 bases from J, leaving 4 bases between.

J is TRBJ2-2 and V is TRBV4-1; D not resolved. Germline V gene data show CDR1 as MGHRA and CDR2 as YSYEKL. The V gene lost 0 bases and the J gene lost 6 bases, with 20 bases spanning the gap. The length of the CDR3 is 18 residues. The CDR3, as DNA: TGCGCCAGCAGCCAAGATCCTTCGAGGCTCGGGTCGCCCGGGGAGCTGTTTTTT. This translates into CASSQDPSRLGSPGELFF.

The chain uses TRBV5-4 and TRBJ2-3, with D possibly TRBD1 on 6 matching bases. CDR1 is SGHNT and CDR2 is YYREEE in the germline V gene (reference sequence). V shed 4 bases and J shed 1 base, with 13 bases lying between them. This CDR3 has 15 residues. CDR3 coding DNA: TGTGCCAGCAGCGACTGGGACACACGCACAGATACGCAGTATTTT. Protein sequence: CASSDWDTRTDTQYF.

This chain joins TRBV19 and TRBJ1-2, with TRBD1 matching 12 bases. The CDR3 is made up of 15 amino acids. Trimming at V came to 5 bases and at J to 3 bases, leaving 4 bases not matched to a gene. Germline lookup yields CDR1 LNHDA and CDR2 SQIVND (reference sequence). CDR3: CASSAGTGGYYGYTF. DNA for the CDR3: TGTGCCAGTAGTGCCGGGACAGGGGGCTACTATGGCTACACCTTC.